The clone carrying this T cell receptor (beta chain) was seen more than once but under ten times. This entry belongs to a study of blood T cell repertoires in COVID-19. Study as a whole: COVID-19 samples collected from the United States, Italy and Spain covered acute and convalescent phases.

Per the original data handling: Scientists estimated how many nucleated cells there were by amplifying reference gene primers. Sequencing used immunoSEQ multiplex PCR; TCRdb keeps in-frame clones, though not all of them. V and J calls and clone size are copied from that table; D and trimming were computed from the DNA. The sample yields under 200,000 clones, roughly 84% seen once. The V end lost 5 bases, the J end lost 11 bases, and 18 bases lay between the germline ends. The CDR3 is made up of 13 amino acids. Per germline, CDR1 SNHLY and CDR2 FYNNEI. Recovered Cohort 3 donors showed two negative PCRs, clearance, or symptom resolution.

This rearrangement joins TRBV2 to TRBJ1-1; no reliable D call. Sample: PBMCs or T cells enriched from blood (not recorded which). This receptor was identified in an older woman who had recovered from COVID-19. The CDR3 reads CASSTGGSLGAFF. The CDR3 bases are TGTGCCAGCAGTACGGGAGGCTCGTTAGGGGCTTTCTTT.